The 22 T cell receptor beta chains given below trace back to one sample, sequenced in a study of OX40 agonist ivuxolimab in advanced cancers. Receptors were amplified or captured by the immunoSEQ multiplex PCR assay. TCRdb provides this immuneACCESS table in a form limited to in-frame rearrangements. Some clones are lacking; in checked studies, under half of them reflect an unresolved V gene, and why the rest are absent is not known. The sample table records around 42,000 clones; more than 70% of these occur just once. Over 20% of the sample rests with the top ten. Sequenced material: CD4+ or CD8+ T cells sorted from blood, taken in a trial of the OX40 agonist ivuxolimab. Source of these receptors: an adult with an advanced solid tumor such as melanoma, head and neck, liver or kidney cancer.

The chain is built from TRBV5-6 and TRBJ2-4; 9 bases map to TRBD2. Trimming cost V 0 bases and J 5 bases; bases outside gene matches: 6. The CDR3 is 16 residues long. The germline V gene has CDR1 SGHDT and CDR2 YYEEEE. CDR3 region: CASSLGSSGSENIQYF. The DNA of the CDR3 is TGTGCCAGCAGCTTGGGAAGTAGCGGGAGCGAAAACATTCAGTACTTC.

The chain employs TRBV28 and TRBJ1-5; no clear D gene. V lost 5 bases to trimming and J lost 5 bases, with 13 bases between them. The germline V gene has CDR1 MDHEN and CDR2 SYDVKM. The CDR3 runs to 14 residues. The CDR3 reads CASSPRLGDQPQHF. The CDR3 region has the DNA TGTGCCAGCAGTCCCCGGCTTGGCGATCAGCCCCAGCATTTT.

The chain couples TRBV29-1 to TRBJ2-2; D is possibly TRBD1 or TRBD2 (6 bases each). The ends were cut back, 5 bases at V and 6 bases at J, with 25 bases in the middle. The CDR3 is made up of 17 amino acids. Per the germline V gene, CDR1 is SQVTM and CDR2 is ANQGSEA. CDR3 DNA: TGCAGCGTTTGGGGTCGCGGCAGGAGGGGGTCAGCCGGGGAGCTGTTTTTT. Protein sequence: CSVWGRGRRGSAGELFF.

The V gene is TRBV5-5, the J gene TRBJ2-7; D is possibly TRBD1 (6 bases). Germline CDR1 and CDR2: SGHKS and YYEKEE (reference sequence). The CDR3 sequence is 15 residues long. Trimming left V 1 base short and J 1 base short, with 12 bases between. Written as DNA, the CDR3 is TGTGCCAGCAGCTTGACGGGACAAACTTCCTACGAGCAGTACTTC. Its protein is CASSLTGQTSYEQYF.

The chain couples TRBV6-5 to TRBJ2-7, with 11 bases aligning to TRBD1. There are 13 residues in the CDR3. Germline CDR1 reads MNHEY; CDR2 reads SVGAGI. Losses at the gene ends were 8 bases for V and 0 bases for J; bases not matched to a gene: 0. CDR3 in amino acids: CASGTGGSYEQYF. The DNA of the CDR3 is TGTGCCAGCGGGACAGGGGGCTCCTACGAGCAGTACTTC.

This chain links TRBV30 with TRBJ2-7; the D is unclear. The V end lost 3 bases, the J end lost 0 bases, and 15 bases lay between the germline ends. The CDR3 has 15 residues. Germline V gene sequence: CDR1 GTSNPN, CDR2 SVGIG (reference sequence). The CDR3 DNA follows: TGTGCCTGGAGCCTCTCCATATCCGCCTCCTACGAGCAGTACTTC. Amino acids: CAWSLSISASYEQYF.

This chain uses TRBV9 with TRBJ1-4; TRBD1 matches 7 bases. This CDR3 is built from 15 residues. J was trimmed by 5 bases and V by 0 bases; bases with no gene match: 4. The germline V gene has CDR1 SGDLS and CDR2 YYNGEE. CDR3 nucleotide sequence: TGTGCCAGCAGCGTAGAGGGGACAGTGAATGAAAAACTGTTTTTT. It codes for CASSVEGTVNEKLFF.

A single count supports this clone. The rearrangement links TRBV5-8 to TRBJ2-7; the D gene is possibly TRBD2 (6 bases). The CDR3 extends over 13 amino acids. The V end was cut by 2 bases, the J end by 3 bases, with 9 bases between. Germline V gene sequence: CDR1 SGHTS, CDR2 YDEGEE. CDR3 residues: CASSFYGGYEQYF. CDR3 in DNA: TGTGCCAGCAGCTTCTACGGGGGCTACGAGCAGTACTTC.

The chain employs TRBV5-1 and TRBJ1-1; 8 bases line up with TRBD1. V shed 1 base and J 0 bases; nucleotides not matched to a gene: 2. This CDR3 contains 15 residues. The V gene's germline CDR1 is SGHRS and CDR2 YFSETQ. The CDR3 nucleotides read TGCGCCAGCAGCTTGACAGGGGGTTTGAACACTGAAGCTTTCTTT. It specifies CASSLTGGLNTEAFF.

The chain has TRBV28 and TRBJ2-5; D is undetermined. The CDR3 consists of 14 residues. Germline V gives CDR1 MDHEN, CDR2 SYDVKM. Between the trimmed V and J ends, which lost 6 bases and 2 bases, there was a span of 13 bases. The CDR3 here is CASSVMFPQETQYF. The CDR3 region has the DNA TGTGCCAGCAGCGTCATGTTCCCTCAAGAGACCCAGTACTTC.

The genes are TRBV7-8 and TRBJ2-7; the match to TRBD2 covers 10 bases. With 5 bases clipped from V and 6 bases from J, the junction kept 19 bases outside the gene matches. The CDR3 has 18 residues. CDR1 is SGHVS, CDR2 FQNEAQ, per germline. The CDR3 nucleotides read TGTGCCAGCAGCCCCGGGGACTACGGACTAGCGGAGGGGTTCGAGCAGTACTTC. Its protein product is CASSPGDYGLAEGFEQYF.

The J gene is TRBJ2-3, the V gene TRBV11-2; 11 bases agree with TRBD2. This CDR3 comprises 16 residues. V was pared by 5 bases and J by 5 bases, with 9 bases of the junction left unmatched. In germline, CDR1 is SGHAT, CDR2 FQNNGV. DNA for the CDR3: TGTGCCAGCAGCGGGAAACTAGCGGGAGCTGTAGATACGCAGTATTTT. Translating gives CASSGKLAGAVDTQYF.

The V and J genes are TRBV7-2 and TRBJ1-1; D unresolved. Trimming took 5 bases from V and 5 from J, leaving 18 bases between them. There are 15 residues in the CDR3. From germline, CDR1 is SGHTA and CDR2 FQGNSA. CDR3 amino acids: CASSPFVRAKTEAFF. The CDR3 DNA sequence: TGTGCCAGCAGCCCCTTCGTTAGGGCAAAGACTGAAGCTTTCTTT. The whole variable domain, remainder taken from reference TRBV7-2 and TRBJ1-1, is GAGVSQSPSNKVTEKGKDVELRCDPISGHTALYWYRQSLGQGLEFLIYFQGNSAPDKSGLPSDRFSAERTGGSVSTLTIQRTQQEDSAVYLCASSPFVRAKTEAFFGQGTRLTVV.

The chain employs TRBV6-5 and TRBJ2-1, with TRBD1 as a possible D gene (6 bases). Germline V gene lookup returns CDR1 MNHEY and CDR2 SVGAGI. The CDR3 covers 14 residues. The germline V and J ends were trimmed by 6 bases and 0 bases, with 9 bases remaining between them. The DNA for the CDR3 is TGTGCCAGCAGCATGGGGGCCTCCTACAATGAGCAGTTCTTC. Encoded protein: CASSMGASYNEQFF.

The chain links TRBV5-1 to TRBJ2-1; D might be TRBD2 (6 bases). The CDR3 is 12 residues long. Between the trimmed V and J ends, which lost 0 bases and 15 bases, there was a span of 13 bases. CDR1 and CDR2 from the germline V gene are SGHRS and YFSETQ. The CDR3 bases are TGCGCCAGCAGCTTGGATCGCGGGATCGGGTTCTTC. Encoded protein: CASSLDRGIGFF.

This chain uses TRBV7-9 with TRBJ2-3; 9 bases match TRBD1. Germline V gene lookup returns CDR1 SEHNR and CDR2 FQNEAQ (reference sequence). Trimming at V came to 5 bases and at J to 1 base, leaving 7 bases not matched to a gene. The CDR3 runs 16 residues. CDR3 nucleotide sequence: TGTGCCAGCAGCCCAAGGACAGGGGCAGGCACAGATACGCAGTATTTT. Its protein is CASSPRTGAGTDTQYF.

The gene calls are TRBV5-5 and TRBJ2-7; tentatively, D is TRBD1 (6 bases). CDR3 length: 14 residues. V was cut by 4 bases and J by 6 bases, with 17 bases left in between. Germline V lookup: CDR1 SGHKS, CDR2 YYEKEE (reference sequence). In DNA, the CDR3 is TGTGCCAGCAGCATACAGGGTTCGGCGGGCGAGCAGTACTTC. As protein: CASSIQGSAGEQYF.

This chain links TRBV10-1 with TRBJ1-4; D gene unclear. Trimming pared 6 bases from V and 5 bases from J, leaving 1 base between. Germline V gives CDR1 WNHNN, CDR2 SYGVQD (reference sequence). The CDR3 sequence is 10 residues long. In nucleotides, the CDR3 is TGCGCCAGCAGGAATGAAAAACTGTTTTTT. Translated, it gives CASRNEKLFF.

CDR3 in amino acids: CAWNQGVTGLGYTF. The DNA for the CDR3 is TGTGCCTGGAACCAAGGAGTCACAGGGTTGGGCTACACCTTC. The chain has TRBV30 and TRBJ1-2; perhaps TRBD1 as D (6 bases). The CDR3 contains 14 residues. Germline V gene lookup returns CDR1 GTSNPN and CDR2 SVGIG (reference sequence). The V and J ends lost 4 bases and 8 bases respectively, with 20 bases between them.

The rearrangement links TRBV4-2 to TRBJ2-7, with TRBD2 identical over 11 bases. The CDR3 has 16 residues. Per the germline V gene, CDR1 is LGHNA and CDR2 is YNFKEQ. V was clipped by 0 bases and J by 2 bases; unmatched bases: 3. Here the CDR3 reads CASSQDGTSGPYEQYF. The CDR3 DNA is TGTGCCAGCAGCCAAGATGGGACTAGCGGACCCTACGAGCAGTACTTC.

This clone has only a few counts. CDR3 nucleotides: TGTGCCAGCAGTTTGGAGATCTCTCCCCTCTACGAGCAGTACTTC. This gives the protein CASSLEISPLYEQYF. The chain joins TRBV28 to TRBJ2-7, with D uncertain. This CDR3 has 15 residues. From germline, CDR1 is MDHEN and CDR2 SYDVKM. Trimming took 3 bases from V and 3 from J, leaving 15 bases between them.

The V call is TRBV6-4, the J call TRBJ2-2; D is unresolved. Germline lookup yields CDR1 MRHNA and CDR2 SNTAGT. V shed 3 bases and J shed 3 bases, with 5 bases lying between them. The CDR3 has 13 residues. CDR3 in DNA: TGTGCCAGCAGTGAAAGGGACACCGGGGAGCTGTTTTTT. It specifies CASSERDTGELFF.